This T cell receptor (beta chain) originates from a study of human thymus T cells. General study points: Thymic repertoires of unrelated individuals were reported in related research to overlap highly. It looked as if thymic and blood repertoires used V and J genes in a biased way.

To note about this clone: Its antigen is undetermined.

During corrective heart surgery, resections were taken, and the thymus tissue came from them. Those donating were healthy Finnish infants in corrective surgery for congenital heart defects. The V and J ends lost 5 bases and 5 bases respectively, with 21 bases between them. Germline V gives CDR1 ENHRY, CDR2 SYGVKD. The CDR3 covers 16 residues. TCRdb keeps only in-frame clones here, not all; method: immunoSEQ multiplex PCR. The sample gives tens of thousands of clones, around 95% of which show up once; 0.03% to 0.035% is in the top ten. The chain carries TRBV10-3 and TRBJ1-2; D is uncertain. The TCR comes from a girl under two years old with a congenital heart defect but otherwise immunologically healthy. Source material: thymus tissue. DNA of the CDR3: TGTGCCATCAGTATTTATCGGGCAGATGCTATTTATGGCTACACCTTC. Translated, it gives CAISIYRADAIYGYTF.